This T cell receptor beta chain was profiled in a study of T cell responses to AZD1222 COVID-19 vaccine. Study outcomes and limitations: Researchers took repertoire samples only after the peak T cell response had come. Most donors were white British, females outnumbered males, and clonal diversity was possibly underestimated. Unmutated variant regions are reportedly the target of nearly half of TCRs that are spike-specific.

This CDR3 region has 15 residues. Looked up from germline, CDR1 is MNHEY and CDR2 is SVGAGI. V was clipped by 8 bases and J by 2 bases, with 19 bases between them. Generated by immunoSEQ multiplex PCR, the TCRdb table keeps only in-frame clones and is missing some. Among 110,000 to 150,000 clones listed, 92% were seen once. Notes on this clone: The target antigen is unknown.

The sample in question was peripheral blood, obtained 28 days after the second AZD1222 dose. The sequence was collected from an adult who received the AZD1222 COVID-19 vaccine. The J gene is TRBJ2-7, the V gene TRBV6-5; weak D call: TRBD2 (7 bases). The CDR3 nucleotides are TGTGCCAGCGGGGAGGGGGGAGCCGCTACCTACGAGCAGTACTTC. This translates into CASGEGGAATYEQYF.